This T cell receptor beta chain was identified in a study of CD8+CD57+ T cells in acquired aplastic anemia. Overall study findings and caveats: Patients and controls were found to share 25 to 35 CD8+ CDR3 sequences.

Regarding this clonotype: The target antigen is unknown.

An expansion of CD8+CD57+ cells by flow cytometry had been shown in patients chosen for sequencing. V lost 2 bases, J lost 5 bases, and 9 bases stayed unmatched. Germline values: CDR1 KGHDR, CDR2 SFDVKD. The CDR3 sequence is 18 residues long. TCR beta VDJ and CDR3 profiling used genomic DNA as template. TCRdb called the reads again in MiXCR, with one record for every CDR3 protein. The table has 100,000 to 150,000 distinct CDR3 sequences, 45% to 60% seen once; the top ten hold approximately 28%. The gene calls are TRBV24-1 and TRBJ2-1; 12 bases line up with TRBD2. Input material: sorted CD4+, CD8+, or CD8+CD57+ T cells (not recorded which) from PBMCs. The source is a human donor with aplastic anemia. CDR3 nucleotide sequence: TGTGCCACCAGTGATTCCACAACTAGCGGGGGGCGTAACAATGAGCAGTTCTTC. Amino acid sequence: CATSDSTTSGGRNNEQFF.